This T cell receptor beta chain was captured by sequencing in a study of regulatory T cells in long-lasting Graves disease. Study as a whole: The definition of persistent Graves' disease was over 5 years of antithyroid drugs with positive TSH receptor antibodies. Study observations and caveats: Newly diagnosed patients had higher TCR diversity than persistent Graves' patients did.

The time point is: persistent/refractory GD, antithyroid drugs over 5 years with positive TRAb. The TCR library was made from RNA extracted from PBMCs. To make TCR beta libraries, researchers used iRepertoire HTBI primers and Arm-PCR of CDR3 regions. TCRdb passed the multiplex PCR reads through MiXCR, listing each CDR3 protein once. The sample includes fewer than 400,000 distinct CDR3 sequences, around 20% seen only once; the top ten take around 21%. There are many counts of this clonotype. Its antigen remains unidentified. V was pared by 3 bases and J by 11 bases, with 6 bases of the junction left unmatched. CDR1 and CDR2 (germline): MDHEN, SYDVKM. There are 12 residues in the CDR3.

This TCR was recovered from a female donor with Graves disease. Here the sequenced sample was peripheral blood mononuclear cells (PBMCs), taken when the disease was refractory, from a patient treated with antithyroid drugs. The rearrangement uses TRBV28 and TRBJ1-1; 7 bases match TRBD1. The CDR3 DNA is TGTGCCAGCAGTTTTCGGCAGGGGGGGGCTTTCTTT. This encodes CASSFRQGGAFF.